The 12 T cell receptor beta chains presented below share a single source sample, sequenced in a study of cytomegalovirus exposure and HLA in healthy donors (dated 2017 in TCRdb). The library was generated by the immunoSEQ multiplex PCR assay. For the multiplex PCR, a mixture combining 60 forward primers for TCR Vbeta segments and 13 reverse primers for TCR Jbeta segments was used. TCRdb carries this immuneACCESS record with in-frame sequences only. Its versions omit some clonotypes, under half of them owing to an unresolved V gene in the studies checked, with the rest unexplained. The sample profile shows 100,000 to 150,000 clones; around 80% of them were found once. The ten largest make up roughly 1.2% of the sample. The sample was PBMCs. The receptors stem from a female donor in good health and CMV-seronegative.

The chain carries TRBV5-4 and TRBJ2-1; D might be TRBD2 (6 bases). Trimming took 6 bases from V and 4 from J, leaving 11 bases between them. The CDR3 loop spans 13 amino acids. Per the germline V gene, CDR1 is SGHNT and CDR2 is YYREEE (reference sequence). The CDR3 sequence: CASTGGGYNEQFF. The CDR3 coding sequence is TGTGCCAGCACCGGAGGAGGGTACAATGAGCAGTTCTTC.

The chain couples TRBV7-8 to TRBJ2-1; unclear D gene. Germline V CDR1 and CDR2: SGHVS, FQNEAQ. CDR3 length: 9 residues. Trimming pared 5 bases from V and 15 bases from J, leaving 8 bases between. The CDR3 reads CASSSLRFF. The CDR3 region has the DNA TGTGCCAGCAGCAGCCTGCGGTTCTTC.

The CDR3 loop is CASSSQGPQYEQYF. CDR3 DNA sequence: TGTGCCAGCAGTTCACAGGGGCCCCAGTACGAGCAGTACTTC. The rearrangement joins TRBV28 to TRBJ2-7; TRBD1 aligns across 7 bases. The V segment lost 4 bases and the J segment 4 bases; nucleotides outside the gene matches: 7. Germline loops: CDR1 MDHEN, CDR2 SYDVKM. CDR3 length: 14 residues.

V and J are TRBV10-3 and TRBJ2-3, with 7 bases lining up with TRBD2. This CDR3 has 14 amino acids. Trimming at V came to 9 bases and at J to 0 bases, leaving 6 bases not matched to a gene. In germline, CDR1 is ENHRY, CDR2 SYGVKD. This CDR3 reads CAIRGDVSTDTQYF. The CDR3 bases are TGTGCCATACGGGGGGACGTGAGCACAGATACGCAGTATTTT.

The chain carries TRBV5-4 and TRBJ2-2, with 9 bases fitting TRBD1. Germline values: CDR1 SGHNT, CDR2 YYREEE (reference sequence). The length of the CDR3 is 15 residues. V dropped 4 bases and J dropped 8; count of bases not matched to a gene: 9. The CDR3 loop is CASSPRTGDRGELFF. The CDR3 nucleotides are TGTGCCAGCAGCCCTCGGACAGGGGACAGAGGGGAGCTGTTTTTT.

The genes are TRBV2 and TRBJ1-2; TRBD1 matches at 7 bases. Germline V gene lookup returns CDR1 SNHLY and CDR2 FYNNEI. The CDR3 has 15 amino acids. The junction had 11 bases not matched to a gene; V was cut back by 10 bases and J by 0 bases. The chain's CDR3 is CATPPDRETNYGYTF. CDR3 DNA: TGTGCCACCCCACCAGACAGGGAGACTAACTATGGCTACACCTTC.

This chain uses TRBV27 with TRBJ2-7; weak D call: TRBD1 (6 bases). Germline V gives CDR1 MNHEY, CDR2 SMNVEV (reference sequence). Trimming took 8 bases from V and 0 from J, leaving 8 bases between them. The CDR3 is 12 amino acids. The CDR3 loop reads CASRDNSYEQYF. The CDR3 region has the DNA TGTGCCAGCCGGGACAACTCCTACGAGCAGTACTTC.

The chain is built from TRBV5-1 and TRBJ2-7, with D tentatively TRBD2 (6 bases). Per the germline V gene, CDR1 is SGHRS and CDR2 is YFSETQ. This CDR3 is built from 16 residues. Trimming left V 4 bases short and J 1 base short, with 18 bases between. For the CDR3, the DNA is TGCGCCAGCAGCGTTGGAGGGACGGACTCATCCTACGAGCAGTACTTC. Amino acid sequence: CASSVGGTDSSYEQYF.

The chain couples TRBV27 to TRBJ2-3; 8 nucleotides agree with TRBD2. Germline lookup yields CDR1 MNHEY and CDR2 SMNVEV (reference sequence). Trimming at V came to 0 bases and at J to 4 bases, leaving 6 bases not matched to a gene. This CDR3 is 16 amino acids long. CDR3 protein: CASSLSRREASDTQYF. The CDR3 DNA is TGTGCCAGCAGTTTATCGAGGCGGGAGGCTTCAGATACGCAGTATTTT.

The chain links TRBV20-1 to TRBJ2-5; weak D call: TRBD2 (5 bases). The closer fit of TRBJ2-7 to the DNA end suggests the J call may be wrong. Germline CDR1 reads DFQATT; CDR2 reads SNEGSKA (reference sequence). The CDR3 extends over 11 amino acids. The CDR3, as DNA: TGCAGTGCTAGGAGGGTCTACGAGCAGTACTTC. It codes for CSARRVYEQYF.

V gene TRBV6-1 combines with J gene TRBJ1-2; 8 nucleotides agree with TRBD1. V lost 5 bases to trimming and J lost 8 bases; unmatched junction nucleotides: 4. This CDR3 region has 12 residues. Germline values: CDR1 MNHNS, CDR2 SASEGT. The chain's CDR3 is CASSRQGYGYTF. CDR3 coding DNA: TGTGCCAGCAGTAGACAGGGGTACGGCTACACCTTC.

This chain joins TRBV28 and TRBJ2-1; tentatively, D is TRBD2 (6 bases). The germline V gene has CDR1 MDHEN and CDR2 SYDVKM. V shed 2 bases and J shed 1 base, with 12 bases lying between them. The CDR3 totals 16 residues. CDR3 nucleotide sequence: TGTGCCAGCAGTTTAAACGGCGGGACTTCCTACAATGAGCAGTTCTTC. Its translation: CASSLNGGTSYNEQFF.